This TCR beta chain was recovered during a study of T cell changes during pregnancy in multiple sclerosis. Assay used: immunoSEQ multiplex PCR; TCRdb lists only in-frame clones, some missing. The sample carries around 60,000 clones, about 88% recorded once. There are 14 residues in the CDR3. CDR1 MNHEY and CDR2 SVGAGI come from the germline V gene. Trimming removed 2 bases at V and 5 bases at J, with 11 bases between. This receptor was taken from a female donor with multiple sclerosis, enrolled in a pregnancy study. The material was peripheral blood, obtained in the first trimester of pregnancy. V usage is TRBV6-5 and J usage is TRBJ2-3; possibly TRBD2 for D (5 bases). This chain's CDR3 is CASSYEMAGDTQYF. In nucleotides, the CDR3 is TGTGCCAGCAGTTACGAAATGGCGGGAGATACGCAGTATTTT.